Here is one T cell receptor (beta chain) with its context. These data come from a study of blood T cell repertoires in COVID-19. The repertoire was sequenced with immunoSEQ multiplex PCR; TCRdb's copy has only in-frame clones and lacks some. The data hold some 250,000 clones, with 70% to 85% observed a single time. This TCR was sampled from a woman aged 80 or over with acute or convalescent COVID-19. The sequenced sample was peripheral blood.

CDR3 in amino acids: CASSQGRSSGNTIYF. The CDR3 DNA sequence: TGTGCCAGCAGCCAAGGCAGGTCTTCAGGAAACACCATATATTTT. The chain combines TRBV16 with TRBJ1-3; D not certain. With 2 bases removed from V and 4 bases from J, the gap between germline ends came to 12 bases. CDR1 is KGHSY, CDR2 FQNENV, per germline. This CDR3 is 15 amino acids long. Full variable domain (outside the CDR3, taken from reference TRBV16 and TRBJ1-3): GEEVAQTPKHLVRGEGQKAKLYCAPIKGHSYVFWYQQVLKNEFKFLISFQNENVFDETGMPKERFSAKCLPNSPCSLEIQATKLEDSAVYFCASSQGRSSGNTIYFGEGSWLTVV.